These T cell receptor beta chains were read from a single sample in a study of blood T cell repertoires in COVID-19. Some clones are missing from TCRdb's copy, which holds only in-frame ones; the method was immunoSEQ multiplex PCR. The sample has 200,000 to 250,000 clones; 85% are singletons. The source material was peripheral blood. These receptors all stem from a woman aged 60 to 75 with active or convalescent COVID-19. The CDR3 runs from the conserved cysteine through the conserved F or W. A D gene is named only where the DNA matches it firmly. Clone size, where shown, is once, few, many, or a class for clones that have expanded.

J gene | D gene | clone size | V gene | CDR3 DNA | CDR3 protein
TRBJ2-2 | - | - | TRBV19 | TGTGCCAGTAGTATAGCAAGGGGCGTCACCGGGGAGCTGTTTTTT | CASSIARGVTGELFF
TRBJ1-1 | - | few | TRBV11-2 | TGTGCCAGCAGCTTGGCGAGGTTCGAAGCTTTCTTT | CASSLARFEAFF
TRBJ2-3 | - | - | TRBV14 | TGTGCCAGCAGCCAAGGGGCGTCGTCCTTGGATACGCAGTATTTT | CASSQGASSLDTQYF
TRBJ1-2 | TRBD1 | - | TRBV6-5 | TGTGCCAGCAGTCTTACAGGGGGCGATAATGATGGCTACACCTTC | CASSLTGGDNDGYTF
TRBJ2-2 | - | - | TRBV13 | TGTGCCAACAGCCCTCTCGGGGGGCGGTTCACCGGGGAGCTGTTTTTT | CANSPLGGRFTGELFF
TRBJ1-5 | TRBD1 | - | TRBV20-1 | TGCAGTGCTAGTGGGACAGGGGAAGATCAGCCCCAGCATTTT | CSASGTGEDQPQHF
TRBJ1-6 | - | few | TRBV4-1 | TGCGCCAGCAGCCAAGGGGTGGAGATTAATTCACCCCTCCACTTT | CASSQGVEINSPLHF
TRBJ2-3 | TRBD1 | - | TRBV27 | TGTGCCAGCACCCACAGGGGGACAGATACGCAGTATTTT | CASTHRGTDTQYF
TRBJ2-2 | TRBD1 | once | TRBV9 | TGTGCCAGCAGCGTCGGACAGGGTGGGAACACCGGGGAGCTGTTTTTT | CASSVGQGGNTGELFF
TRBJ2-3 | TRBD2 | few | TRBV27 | TGTGCCAGTACTAGCGGGGTCCCTAGCACAGATACGCAGTATTTT | CASTSGVPSTDTQYF
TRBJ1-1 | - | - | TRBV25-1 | TGTGCCAGCAGTGACAGGGCGTCCACTGAAGCTTTCTTT | CASSDRASTEAFF
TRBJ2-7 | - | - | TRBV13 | TGTGCCAGCAGCACAGGCAGGGTATCGGACCCGTACGAGCAGTACTTC | CASSTGRVSDPYEQYF
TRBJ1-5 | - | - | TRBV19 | TGTGCCAGTAGCCCTCACAGGGTCGTGAATCAGCCCCAGCATTTT | CASSPHRVVNQPQHF
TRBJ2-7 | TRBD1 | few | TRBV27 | TGTGCCAGCTCACAGGGGTCCGAGCAGTACTTC | CASSQGSEQYF
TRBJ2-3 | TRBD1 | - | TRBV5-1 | TGCGCCAGCAGCACAGGGGTAGGCACAGATACGCAGTATTTT | CASSTGVGTDTQYF
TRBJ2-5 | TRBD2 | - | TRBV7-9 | TGTGCCAGCAGCTTGACTAGCGGGAGGGTCCCTCGAGAGACCCAGTACTTC | CASSLTSGRVPRETQYF
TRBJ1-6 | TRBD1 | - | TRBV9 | TGTGCCAGCAGCCCAGGGACAGGGAGAAATTCACCCCTCCACTTT | CASSPGTGRNSPLHF
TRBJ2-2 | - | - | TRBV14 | TGTGCCAGCAGCCAACAGAACACCGGGGAGCTGTTTTTT | CASSQQNTGELFF
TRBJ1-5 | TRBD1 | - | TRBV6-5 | TGTGCCAGCAGTAGACAGGGTGATAGCAATCAGCCCCAGCATTTT | CASSRQGDSNQPQHF
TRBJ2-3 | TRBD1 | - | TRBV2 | TGTGCCAGCAGGGGGGGACAGGGGCACACAGATACGCAGTATTTT | CASRGGQGHTDTQYF
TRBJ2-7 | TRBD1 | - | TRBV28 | TGTGCCAGCAGTTTAAGGGACAGGCTCTCCTACGAGCAGTACTTC | CASSLRDRLSYEQYF
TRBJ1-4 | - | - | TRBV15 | TGTGCCACCAGGGTCGGAGCGGGGTCAAAACTGTTTTTT | CATRVGAGSKLFF
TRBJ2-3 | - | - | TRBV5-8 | TGTGCCAGCAGCCTTATACAGGGATTCACAGATACGCAGTATTTT | CASSLIQGFTDTQYF
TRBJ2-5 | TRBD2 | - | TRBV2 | TGTGCCAGCAGGCTTCAGGGACTAGCGGAAGAGACCCAGTACTTC | CASRLQGLAEETQYF
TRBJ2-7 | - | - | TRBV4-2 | TGTGCCAGCAGCCAAGAGCCGGGAGAGGGTGGCTACGAGCAGTACTTC | CASSQEPGEGGYEQYF
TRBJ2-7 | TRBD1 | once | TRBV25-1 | TGTGCCAGCACCAGGACAGGAACCGACGAGCAGTACTTC | CASTRTGTDEQYF
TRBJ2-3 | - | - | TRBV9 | TGTGCCAGCAGTAAGCCTAGCACAGATACGCAGTATTTT | CASSKPSTDTQYF
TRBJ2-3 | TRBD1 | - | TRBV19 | TGTGCCAGTAGTATCCCCTCCTTGGACAGGGGGACAGATACGCAGTATTTT | CASSIPSLDRGTDTQYF
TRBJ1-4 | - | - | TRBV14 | TGTGCCAGCAGCCCCGACCCAGGAGGGACTAATGAAAAACTGTTTTTT | CASSPDPGGTNEKLFF
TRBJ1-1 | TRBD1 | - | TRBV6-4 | TGTGCCAGCAGTTCTGACAGGGATACTGAAGCTTTCTTT | CASSSDRDTEAFF
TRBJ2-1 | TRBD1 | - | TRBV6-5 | TGTGCCAGCAGTTACCGGGACAGGGGGATCGATGAGCAGTTCTTC | CASSYRDRGIDEQFF
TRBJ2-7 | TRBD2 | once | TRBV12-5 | TGTGCTAGTGGTTTGGACTACGGGGAGGGGACCTACGAGCAGTACTTC | CASGLDYGEGTYEQYF
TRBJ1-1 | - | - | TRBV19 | TGTGCCAGTAGTATCGGGGGGCACACTGAAGCTTTCTTT | CASSIGGHTEAFF
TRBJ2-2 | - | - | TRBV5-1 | TGCGCCAGCTCTACAGGACGGGCGGCCGGGGAGCTGTTTTTT | CASSTGRAAGELFF
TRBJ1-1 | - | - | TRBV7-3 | TGTGCCAGCAGTCCAGGGCCCAACACTGAAGCTTTCTTT | CASSPGPNTEAFF
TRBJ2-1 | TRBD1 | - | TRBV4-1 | TGCGCCAGCAGCCAAGATAAGAGGCAGGGGGACAATGAGCAGTTCTTC | CASSQDKRQGDNEQFF
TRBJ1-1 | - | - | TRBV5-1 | TGCGCCAGCAGCTTGGAAGGGGCACTTGAAGCTTTCTTT | CASSLEGALEAFF
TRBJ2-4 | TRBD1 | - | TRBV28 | TGTGCCAGCAGCCTGAGGACAGGCCTAGCCAAAAACATTCAGTACTTC | CASSLRTGLAKNIQYF
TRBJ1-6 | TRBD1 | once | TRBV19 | TGTGCCAGTAGTAAGGGCTTCAGTCCCGGGACAGCGTATTCACCCCTCCACTTT | CASSKGFSPGTAYSPLHF
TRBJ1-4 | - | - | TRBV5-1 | TGCGCCAGCAGCTGGAGACAGGCGAGTGAAAAACTGTTTTTT | CASSWRQASEKLFF
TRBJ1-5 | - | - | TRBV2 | TGTGCCAGCAGTGTCGGGGATCGGAGTCAGCCCCAGCATTTT | CASSVGDRSQPQHF
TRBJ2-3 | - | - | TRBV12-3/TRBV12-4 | TGTGCCAGCAGTTACTTTAGCGAGGCGCAGTATTTT | CASSYFSEAQYF
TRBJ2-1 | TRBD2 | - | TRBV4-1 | TGCGCCAGCAGCCAAGACCCCTCGCGGGAGGGCCGGCATGAGCAGTTCTTC | CASSQDPSREGRHEQFF
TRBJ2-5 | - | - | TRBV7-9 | TGTGCCAGCAGCTTAGTTAGTCAAGAGACCCAGTACTTC | CASSLVSQETQYF
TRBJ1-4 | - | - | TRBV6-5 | TGTGCCAGCAGTTCGACAGCAACTAATGAAAAACTGTTTTTT | CASSSTATNEKLFF
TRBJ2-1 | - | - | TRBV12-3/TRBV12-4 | TGTGCCAGCACTAACTACAATGAGCAGTTCTTC | CASTNYNEQFF
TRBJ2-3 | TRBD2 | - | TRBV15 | TGTGCCACCAGCAGAGATAGGCTAGCGGGAGTAACAGATACGCAGTATTTT | CATSRDRLAGVTDTQYF
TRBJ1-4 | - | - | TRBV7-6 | TGTGCCAGCAGCCCACAGGCAACTAATGAAAAACTGTTTTTT | CASSPQATNEKLFF